The clone carrying this T cell receptor (beta chain) appeared once. Its target is not known. Clones were sequenced by immunoSEQ multiplex PCR, and TCRdb holds only the in-frame ones, with some missing. The sample has around 130,000 clones, about 89% seen once; the top ten hold almost 5.5%. The entry originates in a study of T cell responses to AZD1222 COVID-19 vaccine. V shed 4 bases, J shed 7 bases, and the junction held 7 bases outside the gene matches. CDR3 length: 13 residues. Germline V lookup: CDR1 GTSNPN, CDR2 SVGIG (reference sequence). Findings of the study overall: Along spike, vaccine-associated CD4 TCRs were found throughout, with dominance at 160-218 and 743-854. Sampled repertoires all dated from after the peak T cell response.

The receptor was isolated from an adult in good health. The chain is built from TRBV30 and TRBJ1-5, with TRBD1 matching over 7 bases. This sample comprised peripheral blood, obtained on day 0 of AZD1222 vaccination. The CDR3, as DNA: TGTGCCTGGACTAGGCAGGGGGGCCAGCCCCAGCATTTT. Translated, it gives CAWTRQGGQPQHF.